Listed here are 13 T cell receptor beta chains from one sample, sequenced in a study of shared clonotypes between healthy human individuals. The naive CD8 subset, CD45RO-negative cells positively selected for CCR7, excluded terminally differentiated effector memory CD45RA+ cells. Method: immunoSEQ multiplex PCR; TCRdb's copy keeps in-frame clones and lacks some. The repertoire holds some 580,000 clones, with 98% as singletons. Sample: naive CD8+ T cells sorted from blood. These receptors were obtained from a man aged 25-45 years in good health.

This chain links TRBV4-1 with TRBJ1-1; D uncertain. V shed 1 base and J shed 1 base, with 16 bases lying between them. There are 17 residues in the CDR3. Germline CDR1 and CDR2: MGHRA and YSYEKL. CDR3 protein: CASSQGVTLTENTEAFF. The CDR3 bases are TGCGCCAGCAGCCAAGGCGTAACCCTGACGGAGAACACTGAAGCTTTCTTT.

Concerning this clone: The sample contains more than one DNA sequence encoding this CDR3. The chain employs TRBV27 and TRBJ2-1; 9 bases agree with TRBD2. In germline, CDR1 is MNHEY, CDR2 SMNVEV (reference sequence). The CDR3 runs to 15 residues. V lost 5 bases, J lost 2 bases, and 4 bases stayed unmatched. CDR3 loop: CASSPRTSAYNEQFF. The CDR3 nucleotides are TGTGCCAGCAGTCCCCGGACTAGCGCCTACAATGAGCAGTTCTTC.

The V call is TRBV29-1, the J call TRBJ1-4; weak D call: TRBD1 (6 bases). The CDR3 length is 13 residues. The germline V and J ends were trimmed by 5 bases and 7 bases, with 14 bases remaining between them. Germline CDR1 is SQVTM and CDR2 is ANQGSEA. The chain's CDR3 is CSVSPGTLEKLFF. Here the CDR3 DNA reads TGCAGCGTTAGTCCCGGGACACTTGAAAAACTGTTTTTT.

V usage is TRBV10-3 and J usage is TRBJ2-7, with D perhaps TRBD1 (5 bases). Trimming shortened V by 4 bases and J by 3 bases, and 7 bases separated the two germline ends. This CDR3 has 12 residues. Germline assignment: CDR1 ENHRY and CDR2 SYGVKD. Here the CDR3 reads CAISGGNYEQYF. The CDR3 DNA sequence: TGTGCCATCAGTGGGGGCAACTACGAGCAGTACTTC.

On this clone: This sample also contains other DNA sequences that code for the same CDR3. The rearrangement uses TRBV29-1 and TRBJ2-7; D is undetermined. The CDR3 is 12 residues long. With 1 base removed from V and 4 bases from J, the gap between germline ends came to 8 bases. Per germline, CDR1 SQVTM and CDR2 ANQGSEA. The CDR3 spells CSVEAGRYEQYF. The CDR3 region has the DNA TGCAGCGTTGAAGCGGGCAGGTACGAGCAGTACTTC.

This chain links TRBV28 with TRBJ1-5; 10 nucleotides line up with TRBD1. Trimming removed 6 bases from V and 6 bases from J; junction bases left unmatched: 8. The CDR3 has 15 amino acids. The germline gives CDR1 MDHEN, CDR2 SYDVKM. CDR3 nucleotides: TGTGCCAGCAGAGGCGGGACAGGGGCTTCTCAGCCCCAGCATTTT. Its protein product is CASRGGTGASQPQHF. The whole variable domain, remainder taken from reference TRBV28 and TRBJ1-5, is DVKVTQSSRYLVKRTGEKVFLECVQDMDHENMFWYRQDPGLGLRLIYFSYDVKMKEKGDIPEGYSVSREKKERFSLILESASTNQTSMYLCASRGGTGASQPQHFGDGTRLSIL.

A single count supports this clone. V usage is TRBV10-2 and J usage is TRBJ1-4; D is ambiguous. V shed 6 bases and J shed 6 bases, with 8 bases lying between them. This CDR3 comprises 12 residues. In germline, CDR1 is WSHSY, CDR2 SAAADI. DNA for the CDR3: TGCGCCAGCAGGAGGCCGGATGAAAAACTGTTTTTT. Translating it yields CASRRPDEKLFF.

The V call is TRBV4-3, the J call TRBJ2-1; 9 positions match TRBD2. Germline V gives CDR1 LGHNA, CDR2 YSLEER. V lost 0 bases to trimming and J lost 8 bases; unmatched junction nucleotides: 5. The CDR3 is 15 residues long. The CDR3 reads CASSQDPREGDEQFF. In nucleotides, the CDR3 is TGCGCCAGCAGCCAAGATCCGCGGGAGGGCGATGAGCAGTTCTTC.

The V call is TRBV6-5, the J call TRBJ2-7; unclear D gene. The CDR3 spans 13 residues. Looked up from germline, CDR1 is MNHEY and CDR2 is SVGAGI. V dropped 6 bases and J dropped 4 bases, with 13 bases sitting between them. The CDR3 spells CASSFSSQYEQYF. The DNA for the CDR3 is TGTGCCAGCAGCTTCTCCAGCCAATACGAGCAGTACTTC.

The genes are TRBV27 and TRBJ2-3, with D possibly TRBD2 on 6 matching bases. The germline gives CDR1 MNHEY, CDR2 SMNVEV (reference sequence). V was cut by 3 bases and J by 5 bases, with 12 bases left in between. The CDR3 length is 14 residues. The CDR3 region has the DNA TGTGCCAGCAGTTTGCAGCTAGCGCGAGATACGCAGTATTTT. This codes for CASSLQLARDTQYF.

Note on this clone: This sample includes further DNA sequences coding for the same CDR3. The rearrangement joins TRBV27 to TRBJ2-7; TRBD1 matches at 8 bases. V trimming: 6 bases; J trimming: 4 bases; junction bases outside the gene matches: 5. CDR3 length: 13 residues. The germline gives CDR1 MNHEY, CDR2 SMNVEV (reference sequence). CDR3 sequence: CASSPTGAYEQYF. CDR3 nucleotides: TGTGCCAGCAGCCCGACAGGGGCTTACGAGCAGTACTTC.

As to this clone: This specimen includes other DNA sequences encoding the same CDR3. V usage is TRBV9 and J usage is TRBJ2-1; D gene ambiguous. Trimming took off 5 bases at V and 7 bases at J, with 4 bases between the two ends. CDR1 is SGDLS, CDR2 YYNGEE, per germline. The CDR3 sequence is 10 residues long. The CDR3 nucleotides read TGTGCCAGCAGTGGGAATGAGCAGTTCTTC. Its protein product is CASSGNEQFF.

The chain links TRBV27 to TRBJ2-7, with TRBD1 as a possible D gene (5 bases). Deletions cut 5 bases from V and 3 bases from J, with 11 bases between. The CDR3 is 13 residues long. Germline V lookup: CDR1 MNHEY, CDR2 SMNVEV (reference sequence). The CDR3 sequence is CASSLQGGYEQYF. The CDR3 DNA follows: TGTGCCAGCAGTCTGCAGGGTGGCTACGAGCAGTACTTC.